Described below is a single TCR beta chain sequence and its context. The read terminates 3 residues before the CDR3 end, so the remaining end is supplied by the germline J gene. TCRdb's copy holds only in-frame clones and misses some; the assay was immunoSEQ multiplex PCR. Its listing shows fewer than 40,000 clones. V dropped 7 bases and J dropped 5 bases, with 8 bases sitting between them. The CDR3 extends over 12 amino acids. Per germline, CDR1 SGHAT and CDR2 FQNNGV. The data were taken from a study of T cells in women clearing cervical HPV infection. The clonotype was recovered from a woman aged 18 to 75 with a cervical HPV16 infection that either progressed to CIN3+ or cleared (not recorded which). What was sequenced was blood buffy coat. The chain is built from TRBV11-2 and TRBJ1-4; D might be TRBD1 (6 bases). The sequenced part of the CDR3 DNA is TGTGCCAGCACAGGGGCCAATGAAAAA. Translated, it gives CASTGANEK. The CDR3 in its entirety is CASTGANEKLFF.